The entry below describes one TCR beta chain. Its specificity is not known. CDR1 and CDR2 from the germline V gene are SNHLY and FYNNEI. With V trimmed by 6 bases and J by 13 bases, 12 bases remained unmatched. This CDR3 contains 15 residues. These data belong to a study of shared clonotypes between healthy human individuals. Study outcomes and limitations: Generation probability values for non-shared clonotypes were lower than those for clonotypes shared by all four donors.

DNA at about 210 ng, 30,000 or so T cell genomes, went into sorted-subset replicate PCRs. Libraries were prepared by immunoSEQ multiplex PCR; TCRdb keeps only in-frame clonotypes and omits some of them. Altogether about 300,000 clones are present, about 74% being singletons, with the ten largest covering about a tenth. Healthy adults negative for HIV, lacking recent acute infections or vaccinations, served as donors. The chain is built from TRBV2 and TRBJ2-1, with 13 bases aligning to TRBD2. The sequence was collected from a man aged 30 to 39 in good health. Sequenced input: memory CD4+ T cells sorted from blood. The subset is: CD45RA-negative fraction. DNA for the CDR3: TGTGCCAGCAGCGATACAGGGACTAGCGGGACCTCACAGTTCTTC. Amino acid sequence: CASSDTGTSGTSQFF.